Below, 14 T cell receptor beta chains from the same sample are listed, as sequenced in a study of blood T cell repertoires in COVID-19. The method was immunoSEQ multiplex PCR; TCRdb's version includes in-frame clones alone and lacks a portion of them. Of 150,000 or so clones in the sample, around 90% were seen once. Sequenced sample: peripheral blood. The receptors derive from a man in his fifties or sixties with COVID-19, enrolled during active disease.

This clone occurred once. The chain combines TRBV7-2 with TRBJ1-5, with 11 positions matching TRBD1. The CDR3 consists of 15 residues. With 5 bases clipped from V and 5 bases from J, the junction kept 5 bases outside the gene matches. Germline CDR1 SGHTA, CDR2 FQGNSA. The CDR3 here is CASSPGTGGDQPQHF. The CDR3 nucleotides are TGTGCCAGCAGCCCCGGGACAGGGGGGGATCAGCCCCAGCATTTT. Full variable domain (rest looked up from reference TRBV7-2 and TRBJ1-5): GAGVSQSPSNKVTEKGKDVELRCDPISGHTALYWYRQSLGQGLEFLIYFQGNSAPDKSGLPSDRFSAERTGGSVSTLTIQRTQQEDSAVYLCASSPGTGGDQPQHFGDGTRLSIL.

Concerning this clone itself: This sample also contains other DNA sequences that code for the same CDR3. The chain employs TRBV29-1 and TRBJ1-2; the D gene is possibly TRBD1 (5 bases). The CDR3 has 12 residues. CDR1 is SQVTM and CDR2 is ANQGSEA in the germline V gene. CDR3 sequence reads: CSFGGANYGYTF. The CDR3 DNA follows: TGCAGTTTCGGGGGGGCTAACTATGGCTACACCTTC.

The rearrangement links TRBV19 to TRBJ2-1; TRBD2 matches at 10 bases. Losses at the gene ends were 9 bases for V and 0 bases for J; bases not matched to a gene: 11. The length of the CDR3 is 17 residues. Germline V gene sequence: CDR1 LNHDA, CDR2 SQIVND (reference sequence). The CDR3 DNA sequence: TGTGCCAGCAATGGTGGAGCGGGGGGGGTCTCCTACAATGAGCAGTTCTTC. It is translated as CASNGGAGGVSYNEQFF.

The V and J genes are TRBV10-3 and TRBJ2-1, with 10 bases lining up with TRBD2. The CDR3 sequence is 14 residues long. Germline CDR1 and CDR2: ENHRY and SYGVKD. The V gene end was trimmed by 6 bases and the J gene end by 4 bases; junction bases not matched to a gene: 3. The CDR3, as DNA: TGTGCCATCAGAACTAGCGGGGCATACAATGAGCAGTTCTTC. This sequence encodes CAIRTSGAYNEQFF.

This chain joins TRBV18 and TRBJ1-1; D not certain. Per the germline V gene, CDR1 is KGHSH and CDR2 is LQKENI. The V and J ends lost 2 bases and 0 bases respectively, with 7 bases between them. The length of the CDR3 is 14 residues. CDR3 bases: TGTGCCAGCTCACCAGGCATCGTGAACACTGAAGCTTTCTTT. Protein: CASSPGIVNTEAFF.

The chain uses TRBV9 and TRBJ1-1; maybe TRBD1 (5 bases). Trimming removed 0 bases at V and 1 base at J, with 7 bases between. Per the germline V gene, CDR1 is SGDLS and CDR2 is YYNGEE. This CDR3 contains 14 residues. The CDR3 loop is CASSVGQKNTEAFF. The CDR3 nucleotides are TGTGCCAGCAGCGTAGGACAGAAGAACACTGAAGCTTTCTTT.

The CDR3 nucleotides read TGTGCCAGCAGCTTAGATGACAGGGCGGCCACTGAAGCTTTCTTT. Translated, it gives CASSLDDRAATEAFF. The V gene is TRBV7-9, the J gene TRBJ1-1; 7 nucleotides agree with TRBD1. The CDR3 runs to 15 residues. The trim removed 1 base at V and 4 bases at J, leaving 6 bases unmatched. Germline CDR1 is SEHNR and CDR2 is FQNEAQ (reference sequence).

The chain couples TRBV30 to TRBJ1-4; tentatively, D is TRBD1 (6 bases). Germline CDR1 reads GTSNPN; CDR2 reads SVGIG (reference sequence). Trimming took 1 base from V and 3 from J, leaving 9 bases between them. The CDR3 is made up of 14 amino acids. CDR3 coding DNA: TGTGCCTGGAGTGGACAGGTGGCTAATGAAAAACTGTTTTTT. Protein: CAWSGQVANEKLFF.

This clone was seen just once. The J gene is TRBJ1-5, the V gene TRBV30; the match to TRBD1 covers 12 bases. The V gene end was trimmed by 6 bases and the J gene end by 7 bases; junction bases not matched to a gene: 1. The germline gives CDR1 GTSNPN, CDR2 SVGIG (reference sequence). The CDR3 covers 12 residues. For the CDR3, the DNA is TGTGCCTGCGGGACAGGGGGCCAGCCCCAGCATTTT. This gives the protein CACGTGGQPQHF.

The chain carries TRBV5-1 and TRBJ1-2, with a tentative D call TRBD1 (5 bases). V shed 0 bases and J shed 0 bases, with 6 bases lying between them. The CDR3 runs 14 residues. The germline CDR1 and CDR2 sequences are SGHRS and YFSETQ. The CDR3 here is CASSLETANYGYTF. The DNA for the CDR3 is TGCGCCAGCAGCTTGGAGACAGCTAACTATGGCTACACCTTC.

The V and J genes are TRBV5-6 and TRBJ1-1; D perhaps matches TRBD1 (6 bases). In germline, CDR1 is SGHDT, CDR2 YYEEEE. Trimming cost V 2 bases and J 1 base, with 6 bases left between them. The CDR3 is 13 amino acids. In DNA form, the CDR3 reads TGTGCCAGCAGCTTACAGGGGAACACTGAAGCTTTCTTT. Its protein product is CASSLQGNTEAFF.

This chain connects TRBV24-1 to TRBJ1-2, with a tentative D call TRBD1 (6 bases). CDR3 length: 16 residues. The ends were cut back, 4 bases at V and 3 bases at J, with 17 bases in the middle. CDR1 and CDR2 (germline): KGHDR, SFDVKD. The CDR3 loop is CATSDPDGQNHYGYTF. CDR3 nucleotides: TGTGCCACCAGTGACCCAGACGGACAGAATCACTATGGCTACACCTTC.

The V call is TRBV19, the J call TRBJ1-4, with TRBD1 matching over 7 bases. With V trimmed by 5 bases and J by 4 bases, 7 bases remained unmatched. Germline-derived CDR1 and CDR2 are LNHDA and SQIVND (reference sequence). This CDR3 comprises 15 residues. CDR3 coding DNA: TGTGCCAGTAGTCCTGGGGACAGACGTAATGAAAAACTGTTTTTT. Translated, it gives CASSPGDRRNEKLFF.

This clone came up a few times. The rearrangement joins TRBV24-1 to TRBJ1-1; D is perhaps TRBD1 (5 bases). The CDR3 consists of 13 residues. Germline loops: CDR1 KGHDR, CDR2 SFDVKD. The germline V and J ends were trimmed by 1 base and 7 bases, with 9 bases remaining between them. The CDR3: CATSDFKGYEAFF. CDR3 in DNA: TGTGCCACCAGTGATTTCAAGGGGTATGAAGCTTTCTTT.